The 5 T cell receptor beta chains reported below all come from one sample, sequenced in a study of cytomegalovirus exposure and HLA in healthy donors. Use of 60 Vbeta and 13 Jbeta primers characterized the PCR. Produced via immunoSEQ multiplex PCR; TCRdb's table is partial and in-frame only. The sample has fewer than 150,000 clones, 70% to 75% seen once. Sample: PBMCs. These receptors all stem from a man aged 25 to 45 in good health and CMV-seronegative.

This clone has only one observation. The junction shows a germline mismatch at one end, possibly a read error. The V call is TRBV7-7, the J call TRBJ2-3; maybe TRBD1 (5 bases). The CDR3 is made up of 18 amino acids. Germline-derived CDR1 and CDR2 are SSHAT and FNYEAQ (reference sequence). The CDR3: CASSLGSGPPDGTDTQYF. The CDR3 nucleotides read TGTGCTAGCAGCTTAGGCTCAGGGCCGCCGGACGGCACAGATACGCAGTATTTT.

The chain has TRBV27 and TRBJ2-1; 11 nucleotides align to TRBD2. CDR1 is MNHEY, CDR2 SMNVEV, per germline (reference sequence). The CDR3 sequence is 15 residues long. V lost 7 bases to trimming and J lost 3 bases; unmatched junction nucleotides: 5. The CDR3 protein is CASNAGTSGYNEQFF. CDR3 DNA: TGTGCCAGCAATGCCGGGACTAGCGGCTACAATGAGCAGTTCTTC.

V usage is TRBV5-1 and J usage is TRBJ2-2; maybe TRBD2 (5 bases). Trimming took 7 bases from V and 5 from J, leaving 12 bases between them. The CDR3 spans 13 residues. Germline V gene sequence: CDR1 SGHRS, CDR2 YFSETQ. CDR3 region: CASSQSGTGELFF. The CDR3 DNA is TGCGCCAGCTCTCAGTCGGGGACCGGGGAGCTGTTTTTT.

The rearrangement joins TRBV4-1 to TRBJ1-5; TRBD1 might be the D (6 bases). Trimming took off 1 base at V and 5 bases at J, with 15 bases between the two ends. The CDR3 covers 16 residues. CDR1 is MGHRA, CDR2 YSYEKL, per germline. CDR3 nucleotides: TGCGCCAGCAGCCAAGTGGCGGGGGGCCCTCATCAGCCCCAGCATTTT. Translated: CASSQVAGGPHQPQHF.

With regard to this clone: Since no conserved phenylalanine or tryptophan closes the CDR3, a read error is the likely cause. No DNA is shown, since the ends of the CDR3 on it are uncertain; the CDR3 is the one TCRdb lists. The genes are TRBV28 and TRBJ1-6; the table's D call, TRBD1, was not checked against the DNA. From germline, CDR1 is MDHEN and CDR2 SYDVKM. Both ends counted, the CDR3 spans 15 residues. The CDR3 is CASTPDRSYNSPLQV.